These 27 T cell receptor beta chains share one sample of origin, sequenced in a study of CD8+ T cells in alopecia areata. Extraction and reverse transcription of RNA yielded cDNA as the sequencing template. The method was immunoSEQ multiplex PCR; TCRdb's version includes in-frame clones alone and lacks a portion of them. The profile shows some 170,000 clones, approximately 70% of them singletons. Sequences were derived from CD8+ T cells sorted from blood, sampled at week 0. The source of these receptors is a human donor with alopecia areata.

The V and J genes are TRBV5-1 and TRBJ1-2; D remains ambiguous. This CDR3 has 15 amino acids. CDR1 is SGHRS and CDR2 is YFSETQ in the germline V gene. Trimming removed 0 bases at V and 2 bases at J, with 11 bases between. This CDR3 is CASSLDTPTNYGYTF. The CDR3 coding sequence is TGCGCCAGCAGCTTGGATACTCCCACGAACTATGGCTACACCTTC.

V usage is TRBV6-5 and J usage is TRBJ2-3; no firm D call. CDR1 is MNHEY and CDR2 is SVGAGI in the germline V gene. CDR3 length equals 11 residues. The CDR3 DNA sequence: TGTGCTACGACTTGGGCAGATACGCAGTATTTT. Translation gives CATTWADTQYF.

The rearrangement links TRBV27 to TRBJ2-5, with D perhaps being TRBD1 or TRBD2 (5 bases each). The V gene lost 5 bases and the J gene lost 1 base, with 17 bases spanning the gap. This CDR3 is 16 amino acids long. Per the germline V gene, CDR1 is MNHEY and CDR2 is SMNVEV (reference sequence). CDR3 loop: CASSGPGQSFQETQYF. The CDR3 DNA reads TGTGCCAGCAGTGGGCCGGGGCAGAGTTTCCAAGAGACCCAGTACTTC.

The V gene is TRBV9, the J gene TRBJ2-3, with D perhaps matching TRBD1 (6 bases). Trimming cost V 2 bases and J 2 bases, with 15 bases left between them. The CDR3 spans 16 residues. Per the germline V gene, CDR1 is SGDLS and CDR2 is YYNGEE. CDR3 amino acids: CASSVPLQGPTDTQYF. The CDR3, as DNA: TGTGCCAGCAGCGTTCCTTTACAGGGACCCACAGATACGCAGTATTTT.

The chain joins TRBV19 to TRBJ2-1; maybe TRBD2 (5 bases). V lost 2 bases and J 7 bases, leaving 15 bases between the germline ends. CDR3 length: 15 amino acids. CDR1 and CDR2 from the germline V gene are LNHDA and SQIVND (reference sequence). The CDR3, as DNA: TGTGCCAGTAGTATATATGGGAGTACGGTAAATGAGCAGTTCTTC. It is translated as CASSIYGSTVNEQFF.

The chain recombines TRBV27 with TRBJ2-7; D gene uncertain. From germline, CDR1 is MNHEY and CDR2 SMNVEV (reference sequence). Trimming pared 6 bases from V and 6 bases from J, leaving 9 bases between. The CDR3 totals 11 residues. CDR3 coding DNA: TGTGCCAGCAGGTCGGGCATCGAGCAGTACTTC. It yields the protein CASRSGIEQYF.

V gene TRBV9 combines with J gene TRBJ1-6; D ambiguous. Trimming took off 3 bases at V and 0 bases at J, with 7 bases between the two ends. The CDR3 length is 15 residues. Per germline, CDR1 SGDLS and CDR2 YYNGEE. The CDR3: CASSGEGSYNSPLHF. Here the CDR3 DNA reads TGTGCCAGCAGCGGAGAGGGCTCCTATAATTCACCCCTCCACTTT.

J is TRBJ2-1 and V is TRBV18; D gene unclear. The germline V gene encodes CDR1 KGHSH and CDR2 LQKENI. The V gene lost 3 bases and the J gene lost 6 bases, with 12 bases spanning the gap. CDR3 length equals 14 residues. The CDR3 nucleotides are TGTGCCAGCTCACCGCTAGACTCGGCCAATGAGCAGTTCTTC. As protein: CASSPLDSANEQFF.

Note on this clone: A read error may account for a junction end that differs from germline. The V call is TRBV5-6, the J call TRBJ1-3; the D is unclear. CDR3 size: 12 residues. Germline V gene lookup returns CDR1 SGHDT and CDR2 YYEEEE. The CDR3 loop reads CASSSWLDMPVF. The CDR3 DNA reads TGTGCCAGCAGCTCCTGGTTAGATATGCCCGTTTTT.

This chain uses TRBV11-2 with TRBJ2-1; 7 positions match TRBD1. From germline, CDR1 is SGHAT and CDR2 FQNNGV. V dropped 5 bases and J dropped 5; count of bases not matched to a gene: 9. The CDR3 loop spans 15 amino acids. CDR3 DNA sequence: TGTGCCAGCAGCCGAGGGGGCAGGGTTGACAATGAGCAGTTCTTC. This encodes CASSRGGRVDNEQFF.

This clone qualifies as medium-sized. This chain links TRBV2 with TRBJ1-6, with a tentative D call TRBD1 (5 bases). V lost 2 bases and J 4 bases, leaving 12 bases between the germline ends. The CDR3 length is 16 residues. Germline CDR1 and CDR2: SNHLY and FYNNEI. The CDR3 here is CASSESSGLYNSPLHF. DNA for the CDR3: TGTGCCAGCAGTGAATCGTCGGGACTGTATAATTCACCCCTCCACTTT.

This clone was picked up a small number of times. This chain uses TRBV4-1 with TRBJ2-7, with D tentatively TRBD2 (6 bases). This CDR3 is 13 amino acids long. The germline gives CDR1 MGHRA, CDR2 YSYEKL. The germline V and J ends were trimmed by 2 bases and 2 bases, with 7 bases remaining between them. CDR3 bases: TGCGCCAGCAGCCAACGCGGGACCTACGAGCAGTACTTC. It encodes CASSQRGTYEQYF.

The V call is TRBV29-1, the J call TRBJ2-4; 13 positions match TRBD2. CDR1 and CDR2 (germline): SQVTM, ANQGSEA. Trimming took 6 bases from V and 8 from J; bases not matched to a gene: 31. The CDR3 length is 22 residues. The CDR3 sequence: CSVLGQSFPQGTSGGALDIQYF. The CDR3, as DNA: TGCAGCGTGTTGGGACAGAGTTTCCCGCAGGGTACTAGCGGGGGGGCCTTGGACATTCAGTACTTC.

The CDR3 spells CASSDQGHNSPLHF. CDR3 nucleotide sequence: TGTGCCAGCAGTGACCAGGGTCATAATTCACCCCTCCACTTT. This chain joins TRBV25-1 and TRBJ1-6; perhaps TRBD1 as D (5 bases). V lost 3 bases and J lost 5, with 8 bases in between. Germline CDR1 and CDR2: MGHDK and SYGVNS. This CDR3 has 14 residues.

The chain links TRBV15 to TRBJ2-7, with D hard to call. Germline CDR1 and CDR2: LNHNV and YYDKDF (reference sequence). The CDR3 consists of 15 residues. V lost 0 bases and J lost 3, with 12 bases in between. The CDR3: CATSRDTGRSYEQYF. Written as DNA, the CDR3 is TGTGCCACCAGCAGAGATACGGGCAGAAGCTACGAGCAGTACTTC.

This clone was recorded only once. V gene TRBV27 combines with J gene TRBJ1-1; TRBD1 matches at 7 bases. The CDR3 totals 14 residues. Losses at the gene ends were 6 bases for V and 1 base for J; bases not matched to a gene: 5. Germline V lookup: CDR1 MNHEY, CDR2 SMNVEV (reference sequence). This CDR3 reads CASRETGQNTEAFF. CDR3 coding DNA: TGTGCCAGCAGGGAGACAGGGCAGAACACTGAAGCTTTCTTT.

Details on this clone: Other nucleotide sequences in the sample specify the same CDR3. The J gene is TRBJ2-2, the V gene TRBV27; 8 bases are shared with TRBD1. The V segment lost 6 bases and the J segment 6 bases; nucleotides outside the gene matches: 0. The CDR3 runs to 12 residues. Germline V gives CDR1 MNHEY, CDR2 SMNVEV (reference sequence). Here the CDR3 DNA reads TGTGCCAGCAGACAGGGGGCCGGGGAGCTGTTTTTT. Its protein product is CASRQGAGELFF.

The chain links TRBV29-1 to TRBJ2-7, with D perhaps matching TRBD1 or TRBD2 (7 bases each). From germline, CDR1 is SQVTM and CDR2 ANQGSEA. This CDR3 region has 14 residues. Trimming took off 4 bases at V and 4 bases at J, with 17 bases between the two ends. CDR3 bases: TGCAGCGTTGTGGGGGGGGACAGAGCGTACGAGCAGTACTTC. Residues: CSVVGGDRAYEQYF.

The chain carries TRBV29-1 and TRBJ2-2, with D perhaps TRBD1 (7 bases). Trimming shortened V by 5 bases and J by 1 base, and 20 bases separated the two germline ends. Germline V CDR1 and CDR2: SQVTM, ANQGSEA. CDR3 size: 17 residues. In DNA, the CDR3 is TGCAGCGTTCAAGGGACAGTTGGGCGGGAGAACACCGGGGAGCTGTTTTTT. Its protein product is CSVQGTVGRENTGELFF.

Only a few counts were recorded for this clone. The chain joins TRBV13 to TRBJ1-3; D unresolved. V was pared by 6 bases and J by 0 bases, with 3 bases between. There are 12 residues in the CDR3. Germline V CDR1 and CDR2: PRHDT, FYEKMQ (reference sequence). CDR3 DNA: TGTGCCAGCAGTTACTCTGGAAACACCATATATTTT. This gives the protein CASSYSGNTIYF.

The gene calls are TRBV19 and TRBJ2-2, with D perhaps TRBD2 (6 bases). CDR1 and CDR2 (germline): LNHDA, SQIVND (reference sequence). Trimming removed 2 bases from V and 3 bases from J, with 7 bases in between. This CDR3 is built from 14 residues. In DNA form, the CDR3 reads TGTGCCAGTAGTATATGGGGGGACACCGGGGAGCTGTTTTTT. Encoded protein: CASSIWGDTGELFF.

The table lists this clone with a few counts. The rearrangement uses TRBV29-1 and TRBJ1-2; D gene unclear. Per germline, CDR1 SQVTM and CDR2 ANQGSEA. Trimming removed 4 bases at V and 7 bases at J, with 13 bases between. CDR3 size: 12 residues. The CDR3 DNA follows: TGCAGCGTTGTGACCCAGAGGGTTGGCTACACCTTC. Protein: CSVVTQRVGYTF.

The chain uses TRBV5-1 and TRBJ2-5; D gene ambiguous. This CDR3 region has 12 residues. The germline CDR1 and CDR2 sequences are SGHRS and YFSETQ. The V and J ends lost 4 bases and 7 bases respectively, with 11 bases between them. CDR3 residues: CASSPPNATQYF. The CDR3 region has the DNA TGCGCCAGCAGCCCCCCCAACGCGACCCAGTACTTC.

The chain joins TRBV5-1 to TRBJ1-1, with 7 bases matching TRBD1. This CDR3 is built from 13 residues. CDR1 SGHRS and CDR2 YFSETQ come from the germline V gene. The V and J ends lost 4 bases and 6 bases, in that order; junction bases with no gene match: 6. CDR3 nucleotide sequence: TGCGCCAGCAGCCAGGCCACAGGGGCTGAAGCTTTCTTT. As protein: CASSQATGAEAFF.

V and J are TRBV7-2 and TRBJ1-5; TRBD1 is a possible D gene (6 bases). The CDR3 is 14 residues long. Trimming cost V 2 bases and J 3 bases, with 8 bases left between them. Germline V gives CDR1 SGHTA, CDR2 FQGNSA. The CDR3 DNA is TGTGCCAGCAGCTTAAACAGGGCCAATCAGCCCCAGCATTTT. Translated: CASSLNRANQPQHF.

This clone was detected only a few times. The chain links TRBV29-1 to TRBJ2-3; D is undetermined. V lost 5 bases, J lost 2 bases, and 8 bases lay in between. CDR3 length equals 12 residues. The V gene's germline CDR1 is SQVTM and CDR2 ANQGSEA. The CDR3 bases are TGCAGCGTTCTCTCAGACACAGATACGCAGTATTTT. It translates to CSVLSDTDTQYF.

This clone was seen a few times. The CDR3 protein is CASSPRDREVGELFF. The CDR3 DNA reads TGTGCCAGCAGTCCACGGGACAGGGAGGTCGGGGAGCTGTTTTTT. This chain links TRBV27 with TRBJ2-2; 9 nucleotides align to TRBD1. Germline V lookup: CDR1 MNHEY, CDR2 SMNVEV (reference sequence). V was pared by 5 bases and J by 7 bases, with 8 bases of the junction left unmatched. The CDR3 totals 15 residues.